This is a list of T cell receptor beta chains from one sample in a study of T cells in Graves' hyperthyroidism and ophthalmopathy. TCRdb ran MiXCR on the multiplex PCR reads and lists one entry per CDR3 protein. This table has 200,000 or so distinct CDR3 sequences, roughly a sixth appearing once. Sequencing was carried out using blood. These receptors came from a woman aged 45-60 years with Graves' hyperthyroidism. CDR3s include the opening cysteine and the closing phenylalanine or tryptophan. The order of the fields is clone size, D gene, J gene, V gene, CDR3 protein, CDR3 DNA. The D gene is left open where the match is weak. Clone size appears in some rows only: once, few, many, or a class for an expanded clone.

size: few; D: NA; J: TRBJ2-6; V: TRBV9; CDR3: CASSGIISGANVLTF; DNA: TGTGCCAGCAGCGGAATTATCTCCGGGGCCAACGTCCTGACTTTC
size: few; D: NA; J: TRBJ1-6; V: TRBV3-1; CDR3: CASSQDRQRAPLHF; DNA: TGTGCCAGCAGCCAAGATAGGCAGCGGGCACCCCTCCACTTT
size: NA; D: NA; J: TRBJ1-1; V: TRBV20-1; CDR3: CSVQSPGLAEAFF; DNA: TGCAGTGTCCAATCTCCAGGGTTAGCCGAAGCTTTCTTT
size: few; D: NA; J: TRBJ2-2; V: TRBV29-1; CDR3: CSVVSGATGELFF; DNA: TGCAGCGTTGTGTCCGGGGCGACCGGGGAGCTGTTTTTT
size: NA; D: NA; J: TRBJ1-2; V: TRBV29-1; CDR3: CSASGGGNYGYTF; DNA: TGCAGCGCCTCAGGAGGGGGGAACTATGGCTACACCTTC
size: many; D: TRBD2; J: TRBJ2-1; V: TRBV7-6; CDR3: CASSLSLAGGLNEQFF; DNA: TGTGCCAGCAGCTTGTCTCTAGCGGGAGGGCTGAATGAGCAGTTCTTC
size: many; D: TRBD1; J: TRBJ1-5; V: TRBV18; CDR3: CASSPGDRGQPQHF; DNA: TGTGCCAGCTCACCCGGGGACAGGGGACAGCCCCAGCATTTT
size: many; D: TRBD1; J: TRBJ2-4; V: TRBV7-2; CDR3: CASSLKTGTGLNIQYF; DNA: TGTGCCAGCAGCTTGAAAACCGGGACAGGGCTCAACATTCAGTACTTC
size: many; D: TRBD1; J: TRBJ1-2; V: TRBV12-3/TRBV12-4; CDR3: CASSSRGGGLYGYTF; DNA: TGTGCCAGCAGTTCCAGGGGGGGGGGCCTCTATGGCTACACCTTC
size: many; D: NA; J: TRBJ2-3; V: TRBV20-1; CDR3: CSATTGFTDTQYF; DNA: TGCAGTGCCACAACAGGGTTCACAGATACGCAGTATTTT
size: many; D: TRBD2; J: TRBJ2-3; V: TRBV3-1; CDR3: CASSLGTSGSADTQYF; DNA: TGTGCCAGCAGCCTCGGGACTAGCGGGAGTGCAGATACGCAGTATTTT
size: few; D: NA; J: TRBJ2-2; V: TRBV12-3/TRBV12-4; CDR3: CASRGWRVGELFF; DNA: TGTGCCAGCAGGGGGTGGAGAGTCGGGGAGCTGTTTTTT
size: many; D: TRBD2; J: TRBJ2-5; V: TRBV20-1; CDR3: CSASSGTSGRQETQYF; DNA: TGCAGTGCTAGTTCCGGGACTAGCGGGAGACAAGAGACCCAGTACTTC
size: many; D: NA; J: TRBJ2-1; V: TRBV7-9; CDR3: CASSLDIGPGDSYNEQFF; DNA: TGTGCCAGCAGCTTAGACATCGGGCCTGGAGACTCCTACAATGAGCAGTTCTTC
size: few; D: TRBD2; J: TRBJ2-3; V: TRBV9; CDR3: CASSSGLALSTDTQYF; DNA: TGTGCCAGCAGCTCGGGACTAGCACTGAGCACAGATACGCAGTATTTT
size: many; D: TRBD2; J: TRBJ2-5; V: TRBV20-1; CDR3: CSAIGTSGTLQETQYF; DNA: TGCAGTGCTATAGGGACTAGCGGGACTCTCCAAGAGACCCAGTACTTC
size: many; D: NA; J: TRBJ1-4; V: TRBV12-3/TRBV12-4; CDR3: CASSFSRAGLGNEKLFF; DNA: TGTGCCAGCAGTTTTTCCCGGGCAGGTCTGGGTAATGAAAAACTGTTTTTT
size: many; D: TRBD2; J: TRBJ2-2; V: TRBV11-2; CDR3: CASSIDSGANTGELFF; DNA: TGTGCCAGCAGCATCGATAGCGGGGCGAACACCGGGGAGCTGTTTTTT
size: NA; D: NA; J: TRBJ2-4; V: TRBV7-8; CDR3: CASSLMGVLAKNIQYF; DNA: TGTGCCAGCAGCTTAATGGGCGTACTAGCCAAAAACATTCAGTACTTC
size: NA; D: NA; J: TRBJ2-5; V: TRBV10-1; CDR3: CASSEVGLDQETQYF; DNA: TGCGCCAGCAGTGAGGTGGGCCTGGACCAAGAGACCCAGTACTTC
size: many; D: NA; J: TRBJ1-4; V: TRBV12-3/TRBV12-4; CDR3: CASMGLGEKLFF; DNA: TGTGCCAGCATGGGGCTCGGTGAAAAACTGTTTTTT
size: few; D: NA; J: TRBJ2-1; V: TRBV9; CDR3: CASSVGVTNNEQFF; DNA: TGTGCCAGCAGCGTAGGGGTTACCAACAATGAGCAGTTCTTC
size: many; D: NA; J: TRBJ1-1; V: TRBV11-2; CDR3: CASSLSGATEAFF; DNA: TGTGCCAGCAGCTTATCGGGAGCCACTGAAGCTTTCTTT
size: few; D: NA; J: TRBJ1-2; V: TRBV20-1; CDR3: CSAIDSPQYGYTF; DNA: TGCAGTGCTATTGACAGCCCCCAATATGGCTACACCTTC
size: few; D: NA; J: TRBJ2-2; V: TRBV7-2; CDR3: CASSLARLTGELFF; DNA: TGTGCCAGCAGCTTAGCTCGTCTTACCGGGGAGCTGTTTTTT
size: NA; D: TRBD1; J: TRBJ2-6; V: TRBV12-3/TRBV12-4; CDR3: CASSFGFGTVFSGANVLTF; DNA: TGTGCCAGCAGTTTCGGTTTTGGGACAGTGTTCTCTGGGGCCAACGTCCTGACTTTC
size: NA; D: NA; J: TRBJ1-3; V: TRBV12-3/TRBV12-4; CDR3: CASSEVGNTIYF; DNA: TGTGCCAGCTCTGAGGTTGGAAACACCATATATTTT
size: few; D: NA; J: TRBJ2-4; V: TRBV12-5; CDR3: CASGFSGEENIQYF; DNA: TGTGCTAGTGGTTTTTCGGGAGAAGAAAACATTCAGTACTTC
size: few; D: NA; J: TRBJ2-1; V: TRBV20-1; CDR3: CSASGKGSLNEQFF; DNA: TGCAGTGCTAGCGGGAAGGGTTCCCTCAATGAGCAGTTCTTC
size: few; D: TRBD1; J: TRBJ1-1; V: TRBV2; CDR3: CASSGYRGGRGEAFF; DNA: TGTGCCAGCAGTGGCTACAGGGGAGGGCGTGGCGAAGCTTTCTTT
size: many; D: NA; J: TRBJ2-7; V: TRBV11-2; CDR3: CASSPPWSYEQYF; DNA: TGTGCCAGCAGCCCCCCATGGTCCTACGAGCAGTACTTC
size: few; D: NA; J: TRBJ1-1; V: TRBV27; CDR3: CASSLKGWTEAFF; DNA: TGTGCCAGCAGTTTGAAGGGCTGGACTGAAGCTTTCTTT
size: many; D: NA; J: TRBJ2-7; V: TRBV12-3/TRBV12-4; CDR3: CASRDGPSGEQYF; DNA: TGTGCCAGCAGGGACGGTCCCTCGGGGGAGCAGTACTTC
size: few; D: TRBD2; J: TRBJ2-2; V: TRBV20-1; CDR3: CSARGGELRNTGELFF; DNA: TGCAGTGCTAGGGGAGGGGAACTACGGAACACCGGGGAGCTGTTTTTT
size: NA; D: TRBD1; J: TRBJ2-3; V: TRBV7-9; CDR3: CASSLFGQEEGIRQYF; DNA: TGTGCCAGCAGCTTATTTGGACAGGAGGAAGGGATCAGGCAGTATTTT
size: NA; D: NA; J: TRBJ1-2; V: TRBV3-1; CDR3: CASSPKTDRNYGYTF; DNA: TGTGCCAGCAGCCCGAAGACGGACAGAAACTATGGCTACACCTTC
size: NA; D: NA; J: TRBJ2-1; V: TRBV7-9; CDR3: CASSLALGNEQFF; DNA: TGTGCCAGCAGCTTAGCGCTAGGGAATGAGCAGTTCTTC
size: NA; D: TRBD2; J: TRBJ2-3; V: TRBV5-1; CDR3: CASSLAGTSGSWTDTQYF; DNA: TGCGCCAGCAGCTTGGCCGGGACTAGCGGGAGTTGGACAGATACGCAGTATTTT
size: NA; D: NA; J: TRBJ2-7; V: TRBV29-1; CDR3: CSVNAQSPYEQYF; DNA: TGCAGCGTTAACGCTCAAAGCCCCTACGAGCAGTACTTC
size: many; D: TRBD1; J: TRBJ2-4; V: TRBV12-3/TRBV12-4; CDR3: CASSLTGAIQYF; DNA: TGTGCCAGCAGTTTAACAGGGGCCATTCAGTACTTC
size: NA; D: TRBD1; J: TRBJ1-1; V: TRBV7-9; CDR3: CASSEERGHTEAFF; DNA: TGTGCCAGCAGCGAAGAAAGGGGGCACACTGAAGCTTTCTTT
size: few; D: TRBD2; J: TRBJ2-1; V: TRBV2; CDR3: CASRAGLAGRNEQFF; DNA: TGTGCCAGCAGGGCCGGACTAGCGGGACGGAATGAGCAGTTCTTC
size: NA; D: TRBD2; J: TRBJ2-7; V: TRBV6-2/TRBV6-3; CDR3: CASSFRTSGNPYEQYF; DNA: TGTGCCAGCAGTTTCCGGACTAGCGGGAACCCCTACGAGCAGTACTTC
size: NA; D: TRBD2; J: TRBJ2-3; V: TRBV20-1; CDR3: CSARDSRSGGADTQYF; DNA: TGCAGTGCTAGAGATTCAAGAAGCGGGGGAGCAGATACGCAGTATTTT
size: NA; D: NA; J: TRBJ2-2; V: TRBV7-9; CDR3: CASSAVLRAPGELFF; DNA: TGTGCCAGCAGCGCAGTCCTCCGGGCCCCCGGGGAGCTGTTTTTT
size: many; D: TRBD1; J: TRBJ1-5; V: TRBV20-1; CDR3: CSARGVQGGQPQHF; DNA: TGCAGTGCTAGAGGGGTACAGGGGGGACAGCCCCAGCATTTT
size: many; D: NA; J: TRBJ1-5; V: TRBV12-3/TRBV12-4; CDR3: CASRWGSNQPQHF; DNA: TGTGCCAGCAGATGGGGGAGCAATCAGCCCCAGCATTTT
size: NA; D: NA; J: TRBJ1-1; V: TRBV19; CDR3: CASNINTNTEAFF; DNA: TGTGCCAGTAATATTAACACGAACACTGAAGCTTTCTTT
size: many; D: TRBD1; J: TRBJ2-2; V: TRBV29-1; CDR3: CSASTGGGTGELFF; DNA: TGCAGCGCATCGACAGGGGGCGGCACCGGGGAGCTGTTTTTT
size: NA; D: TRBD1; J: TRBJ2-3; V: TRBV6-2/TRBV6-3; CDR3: CASHPGQFTDTQYF; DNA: TGTGCCAGCCACCCGGGACAGTTCACAGATACGCAGTATTTT
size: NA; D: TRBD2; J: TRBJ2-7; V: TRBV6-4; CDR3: CASSVRSGRFYEQYF; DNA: TGTGCCAGCAGTGTTAGGAGCGGGAGGTTCTACGAGCAGTACTTC
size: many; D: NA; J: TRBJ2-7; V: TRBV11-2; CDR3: CASSLEKDGYEQYF; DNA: TGTGCCAGCAGCCTAGAAAAGGACGGCTACGAGCAGTACTTC
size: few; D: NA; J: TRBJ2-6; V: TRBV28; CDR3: CASSSPVTGANVLTF; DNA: TGTGCCAGCAGTTCCCCCGTAACAGGGGCCAACGTCCTGACTTTC
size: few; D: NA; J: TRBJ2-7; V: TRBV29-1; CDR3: CSVGGNSGRGEQYF; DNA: TGCAGCGTTGGAGGCAACAGCGGTCGTGGCGAGCAGTACTTC
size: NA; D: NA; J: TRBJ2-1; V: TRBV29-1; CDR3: CSVDTRRKEQFF; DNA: TGCAGCGTTGATACCAGGAGAAAGGAGCAGTTCTTC
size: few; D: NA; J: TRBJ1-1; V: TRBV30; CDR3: CAWSVVSNTEAFF; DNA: TGTGCCTGGAGTGTCGTCTCGAACACTGAAGCTTTCTTT
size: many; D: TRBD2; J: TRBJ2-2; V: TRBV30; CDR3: CAWSSGREAGELFF; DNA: TGTGCCTGGAGTAGCGGGAGGGAAGCCGGGGAGCTGTTTTTT
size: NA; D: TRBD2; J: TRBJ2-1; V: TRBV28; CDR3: CASNLGLAGNNEQFF; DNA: TGTGCCAGCAACCTGGGACTAGCGGGAAACAATGAGCAGTTCTTC
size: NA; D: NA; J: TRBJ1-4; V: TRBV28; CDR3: CASSSGFGAQLLFF; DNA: TGTGCCAGCAGTTCAGGGTTTGGTGCCCAATTACTGTTTTTT
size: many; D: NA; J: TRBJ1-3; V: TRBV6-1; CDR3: CASSEALPENTIYF; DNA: TGTGCCAGCAGTGAAGCGCTTCCAGAGAACACCATATATTTT